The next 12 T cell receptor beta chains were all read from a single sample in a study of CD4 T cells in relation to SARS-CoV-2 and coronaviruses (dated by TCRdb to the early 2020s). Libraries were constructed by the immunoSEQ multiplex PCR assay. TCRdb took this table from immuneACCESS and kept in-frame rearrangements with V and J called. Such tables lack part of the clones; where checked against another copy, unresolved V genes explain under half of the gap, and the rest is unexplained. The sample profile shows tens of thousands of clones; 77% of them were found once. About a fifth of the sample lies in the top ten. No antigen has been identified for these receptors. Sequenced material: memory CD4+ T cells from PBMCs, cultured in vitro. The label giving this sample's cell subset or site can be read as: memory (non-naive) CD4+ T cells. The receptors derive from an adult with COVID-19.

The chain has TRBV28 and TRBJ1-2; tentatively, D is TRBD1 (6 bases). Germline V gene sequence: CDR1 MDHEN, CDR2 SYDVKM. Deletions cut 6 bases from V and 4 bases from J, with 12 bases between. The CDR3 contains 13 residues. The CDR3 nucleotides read TGTGCCAGCAGGGCGGGACACCGCTATGGCTACACCTTC. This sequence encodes CASRAGHRYGYTF.

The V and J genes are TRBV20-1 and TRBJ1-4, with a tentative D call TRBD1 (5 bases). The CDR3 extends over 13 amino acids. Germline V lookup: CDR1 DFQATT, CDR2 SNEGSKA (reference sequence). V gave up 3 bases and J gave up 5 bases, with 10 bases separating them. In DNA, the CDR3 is TGCAGTGCTAGTGGGGGTACGAATGAAAAACTGTTTTTT. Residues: CSASGGTNEKLFF.

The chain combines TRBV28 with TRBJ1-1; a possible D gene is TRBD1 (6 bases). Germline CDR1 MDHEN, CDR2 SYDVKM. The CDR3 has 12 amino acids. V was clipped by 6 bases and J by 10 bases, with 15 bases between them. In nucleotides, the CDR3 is TGTGCCAGCAGACAGGGTACTCTTGGAGCTTTCTTT. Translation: CASRQGTLGAFF. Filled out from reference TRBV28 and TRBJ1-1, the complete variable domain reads DVKVTQSSRYLVKRTGEKVFLECVQDMDHENMFWYRQDPGLGLRLIYFSYDVKMKEKGDIPEGYSVSREKKERFSLILESASTNQTSMYLCASRQGTLGAFFGQGTRLTVV.

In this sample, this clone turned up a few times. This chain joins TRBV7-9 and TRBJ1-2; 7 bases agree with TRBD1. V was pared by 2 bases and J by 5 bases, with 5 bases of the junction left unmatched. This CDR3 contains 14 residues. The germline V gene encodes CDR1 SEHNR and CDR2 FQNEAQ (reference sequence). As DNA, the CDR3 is TGTGCCAGCAGCTTATGGACAGGCGATTATGGCTACACCTTC. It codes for CASSLWTGDYGYTF.

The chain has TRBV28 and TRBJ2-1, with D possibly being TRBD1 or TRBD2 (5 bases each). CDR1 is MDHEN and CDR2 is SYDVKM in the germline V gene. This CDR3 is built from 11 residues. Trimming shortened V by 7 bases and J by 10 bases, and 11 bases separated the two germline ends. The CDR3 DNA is TGTGCCAGCACCGCCGGGACCGAGCAGTTCTTC. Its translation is CASTAGTEQFF.

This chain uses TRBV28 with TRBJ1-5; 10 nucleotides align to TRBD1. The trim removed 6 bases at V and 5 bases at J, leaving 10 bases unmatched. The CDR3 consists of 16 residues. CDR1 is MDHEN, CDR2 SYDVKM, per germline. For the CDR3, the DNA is TGTGCCAGCAGCAGACCGACAGGGGGCGTAGATCAGCCCCAGCATTTT. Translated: CASSRPTGGVDQPQHF.

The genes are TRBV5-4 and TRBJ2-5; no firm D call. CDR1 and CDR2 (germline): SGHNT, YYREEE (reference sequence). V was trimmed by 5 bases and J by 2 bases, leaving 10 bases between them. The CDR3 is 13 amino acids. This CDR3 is CASRFHIQETQYF. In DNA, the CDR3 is TGTGCCAGCAGATTCCATATACAAGAGACCCAGTACTTC.

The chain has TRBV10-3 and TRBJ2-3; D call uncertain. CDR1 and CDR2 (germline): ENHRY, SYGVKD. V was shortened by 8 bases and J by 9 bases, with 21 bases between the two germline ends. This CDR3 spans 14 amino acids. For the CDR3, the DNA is TGTGCCATCGCCAGCACCTCCGTAGAGAAGACGCAGTATTTT. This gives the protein CAIASTSVEKTQYF.

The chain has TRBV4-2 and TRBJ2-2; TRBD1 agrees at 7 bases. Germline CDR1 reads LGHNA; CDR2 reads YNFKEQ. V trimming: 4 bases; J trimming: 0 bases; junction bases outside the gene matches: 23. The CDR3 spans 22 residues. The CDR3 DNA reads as TGTGCCAGCAGCCGGGCGAAAATCGTGACAGGGTGGCCTGCGGCGAACACCGGGGAGCTGTTTTTT. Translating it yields CASSRAKIVTGWPAANTGELFF.

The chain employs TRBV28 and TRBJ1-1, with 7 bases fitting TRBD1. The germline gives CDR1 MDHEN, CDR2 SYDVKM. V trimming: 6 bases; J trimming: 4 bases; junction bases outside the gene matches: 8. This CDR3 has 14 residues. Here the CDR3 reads CASSADRVVTEAFF. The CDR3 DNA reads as TGTGCCAGCAGCGCCGACAGGGTTGTCACTGAAGCTTTCTTT.

The CDR3 sequence: CASSQDKGQGITEAFF. CDR3 DNA sequence: TGCGCCAGCAGCCAAGATAAGGGACAGGGGATCACTGAAGCTTTCTTT. The chain employs TRBV4-1 and TRBJ1-1; 10 positions agree with TRBD1. This CDR3 contains 16 residues. The V segment lost 0 bases and the J segment 4 bases; nucleotides outside the gene matches: 5. Germline V gene sequence: CDR1 MGHRA, CDR2 YSYEKL.

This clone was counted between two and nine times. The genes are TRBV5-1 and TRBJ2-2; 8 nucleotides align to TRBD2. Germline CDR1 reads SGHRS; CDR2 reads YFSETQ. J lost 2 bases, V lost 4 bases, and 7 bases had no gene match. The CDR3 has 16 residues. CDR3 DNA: TGCGCCAGCAGCCCGGGACTAGATAGAAACACCGGGGAGCTGTTTTTT. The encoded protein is CASSPGLDRNTGELFF.